Given below is one TCR beta chain in context. The antigen is unknown. Donors had nominal health at sampling but likely had unrecorded immune exposures. The entry originates in a study of cytomegalovirus exposure and HLA in healthy donors. Study results and caveats: Analyses of presence and absence presupposed an approximately uniform sequencing depth across donors. The authors enumerated under 200 TCR beta chains as linked to cytomegalovirus.

60 Vbeta and 13 Jbeta primers were used in PCR. The repertoire was sequenced with immunoSEQ multiplex PCR; TCRdb's copy has only in-frame clones and lacks some. The table includes fewer than 150,000 clones, 60% to 80% detected once. CDR3 length: 15 residues. CDR1 is SNHLY and CDR2 is FYNNEI in the germline V gene. V was clipped by 4 bases and J by 1 base, with 13 bases between them. The sequence derives from a male donor in good health and CMV-seronegative. The chain employs TRBV2 and TRBJ1-1; weak D call: TRBD1 (5 bases). Sequences were obtained from PBMCs. CDR3 sequence reads: CASSVARTSNTEAFF. In nucleotides, the CDR3 is TGTGCCAGCAGTGTAGCCAGGACATCGAACACTGAAGCTTTCTTT.